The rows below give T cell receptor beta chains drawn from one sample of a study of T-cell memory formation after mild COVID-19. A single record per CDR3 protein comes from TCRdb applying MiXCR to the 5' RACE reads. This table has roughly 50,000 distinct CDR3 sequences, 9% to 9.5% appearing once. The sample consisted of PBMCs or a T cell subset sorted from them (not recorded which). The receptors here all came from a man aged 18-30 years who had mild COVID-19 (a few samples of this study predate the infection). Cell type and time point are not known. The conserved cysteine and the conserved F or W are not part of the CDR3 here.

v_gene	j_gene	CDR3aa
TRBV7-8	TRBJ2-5	ASSLSSLAMY
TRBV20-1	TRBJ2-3	SARLPQGRGASTDTQY
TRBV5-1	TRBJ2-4	ASSLLSGVENIQY
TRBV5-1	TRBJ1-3	ASSLMGYSGNTIY
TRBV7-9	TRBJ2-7	ASNSGYEQY
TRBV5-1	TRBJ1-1	ASSRGQVFTEAF
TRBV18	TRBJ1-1	ASSEQGMAEAF
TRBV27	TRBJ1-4	ASSLFRHTEKLF
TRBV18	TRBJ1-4	ASSPYQGSNEKLF
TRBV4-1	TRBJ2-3	ASSHSGRTDTQY
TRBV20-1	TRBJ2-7	SASAGGGEQY
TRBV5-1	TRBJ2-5	ASSNRGEGQETQY
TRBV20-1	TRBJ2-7	SAIKPGLIYEQY
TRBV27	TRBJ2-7	ASRSPRSRTYEQY
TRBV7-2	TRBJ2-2	ASSGRQENTGELF
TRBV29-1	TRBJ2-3	SVSPGGQVKY
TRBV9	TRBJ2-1	ASSVLGYNEQF
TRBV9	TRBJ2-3	ASRKTGASTDTQY
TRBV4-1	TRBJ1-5	ASSQEDGNNQPQH
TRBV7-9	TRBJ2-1	ASRSVDNEQF
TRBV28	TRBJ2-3	ASSLFVVSDTDTQY
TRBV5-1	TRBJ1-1	ASSLEPMNTEAF
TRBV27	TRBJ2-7	ASSGLKSYEQY
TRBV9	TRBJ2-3	ASSVRPLNTDTQY
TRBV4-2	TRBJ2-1	ASSDPGGAYNEQF
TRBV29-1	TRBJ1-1	SVPGPETEAF
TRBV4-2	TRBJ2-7	ASSQDLAGGYEQY
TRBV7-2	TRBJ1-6	ASSLGGSGDNSPLH
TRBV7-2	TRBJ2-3	ASSFFSSTDTQY
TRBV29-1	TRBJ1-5	SVVQGLNQPQH
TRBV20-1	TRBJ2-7	SASLLKHSSYEQY
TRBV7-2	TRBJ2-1	ASSVTWDRNEQF
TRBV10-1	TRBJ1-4	ASSAGGEDEKLF
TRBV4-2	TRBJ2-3	ASSRLQGGPGDTQY
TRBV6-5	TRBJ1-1	ASSYSGTGLGTEAF
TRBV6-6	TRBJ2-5	ASSYLSGVEETQY
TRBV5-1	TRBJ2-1	ASQWGNEQF